This record concerns one TCR beta chain sequence. The sample originates from a study of identical twins. The ends were cut back, 4 bases at V and 10 bases at J, with 21 bases in the middle. CDR1 SGHRS and CDR2 YFSETQ come from the germline V gene. CDR3 length equals 16 residues. Each CDR3 protein is one row after TCRdb ran MiXCR on the 5' RACE reads. Counted here are about 490,000 distinct CDR3 sequences, about 15% occurring once; the ten biggest clones make up about 0.4%. Healthy Caucasians made up all donors. The same specimen was also included in a second study, on yellow fever vaccine responses in identical twins.

Sequencing was performed on CD4+ T cells sorted from blood. The clonotype originates from a woman under 30 in good health. This chain connects TRBV5-1 to TRBJ2-6, with D perhaps matching TRBD1 or TRBD2 (5 bases each). The CDR3 spells CASSAGTQTSLNVLTF. DNA of the CDR3: TGCGCCAGCAGCGCCGGGACGCAGACCTCCCTAAACGTCCTGACTTTC.